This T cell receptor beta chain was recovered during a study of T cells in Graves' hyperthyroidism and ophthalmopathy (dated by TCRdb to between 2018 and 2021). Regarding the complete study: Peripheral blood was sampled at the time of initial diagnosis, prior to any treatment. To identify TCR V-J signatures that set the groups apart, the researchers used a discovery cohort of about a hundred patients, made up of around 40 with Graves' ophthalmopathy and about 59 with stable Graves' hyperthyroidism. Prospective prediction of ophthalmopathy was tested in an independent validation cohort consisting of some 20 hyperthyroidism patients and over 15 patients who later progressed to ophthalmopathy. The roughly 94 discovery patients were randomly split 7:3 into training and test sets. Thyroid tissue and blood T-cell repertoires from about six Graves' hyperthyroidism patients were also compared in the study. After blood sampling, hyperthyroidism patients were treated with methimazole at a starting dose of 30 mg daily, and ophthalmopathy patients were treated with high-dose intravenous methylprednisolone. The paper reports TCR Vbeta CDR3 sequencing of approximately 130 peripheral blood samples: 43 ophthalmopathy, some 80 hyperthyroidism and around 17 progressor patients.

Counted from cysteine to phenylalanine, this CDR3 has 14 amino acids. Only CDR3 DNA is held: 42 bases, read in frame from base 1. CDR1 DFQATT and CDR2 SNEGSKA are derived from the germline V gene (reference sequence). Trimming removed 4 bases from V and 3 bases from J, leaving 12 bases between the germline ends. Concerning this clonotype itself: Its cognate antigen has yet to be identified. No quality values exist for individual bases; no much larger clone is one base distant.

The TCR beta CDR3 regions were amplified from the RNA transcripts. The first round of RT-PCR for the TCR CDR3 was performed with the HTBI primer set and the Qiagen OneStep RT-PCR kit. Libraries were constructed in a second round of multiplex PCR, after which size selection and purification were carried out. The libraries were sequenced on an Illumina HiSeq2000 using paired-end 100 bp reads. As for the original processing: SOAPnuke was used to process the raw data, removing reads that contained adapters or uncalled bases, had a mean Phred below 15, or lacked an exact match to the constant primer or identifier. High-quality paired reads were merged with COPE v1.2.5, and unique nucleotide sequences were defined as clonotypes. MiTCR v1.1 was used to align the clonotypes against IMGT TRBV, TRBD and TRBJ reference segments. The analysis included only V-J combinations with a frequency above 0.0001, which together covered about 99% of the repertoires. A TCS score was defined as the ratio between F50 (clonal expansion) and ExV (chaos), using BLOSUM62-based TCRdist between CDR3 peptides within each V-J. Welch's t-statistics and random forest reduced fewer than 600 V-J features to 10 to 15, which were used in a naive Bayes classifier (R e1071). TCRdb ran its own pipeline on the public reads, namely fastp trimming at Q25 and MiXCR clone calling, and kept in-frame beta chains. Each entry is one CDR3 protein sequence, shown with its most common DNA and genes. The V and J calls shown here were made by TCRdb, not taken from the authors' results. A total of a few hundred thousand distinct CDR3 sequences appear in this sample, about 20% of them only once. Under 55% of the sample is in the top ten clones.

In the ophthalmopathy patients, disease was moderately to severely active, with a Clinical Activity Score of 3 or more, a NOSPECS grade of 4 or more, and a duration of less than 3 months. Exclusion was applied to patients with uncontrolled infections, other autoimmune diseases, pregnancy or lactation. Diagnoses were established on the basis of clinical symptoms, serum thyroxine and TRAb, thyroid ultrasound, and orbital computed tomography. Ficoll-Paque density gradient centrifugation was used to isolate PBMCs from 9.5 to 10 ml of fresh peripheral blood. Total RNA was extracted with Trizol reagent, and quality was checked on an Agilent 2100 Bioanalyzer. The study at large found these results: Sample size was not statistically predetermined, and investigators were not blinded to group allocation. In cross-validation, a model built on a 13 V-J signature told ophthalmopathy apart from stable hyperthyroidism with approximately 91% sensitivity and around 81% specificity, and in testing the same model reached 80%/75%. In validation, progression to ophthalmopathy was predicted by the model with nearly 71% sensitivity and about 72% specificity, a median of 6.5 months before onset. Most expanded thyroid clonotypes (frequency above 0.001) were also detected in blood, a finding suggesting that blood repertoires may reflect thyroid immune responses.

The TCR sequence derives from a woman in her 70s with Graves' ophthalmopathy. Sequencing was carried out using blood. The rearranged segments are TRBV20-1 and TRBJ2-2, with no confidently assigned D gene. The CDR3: CSATYGTDTGELFF. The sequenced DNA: TGCAGTGCTACTTACGGAACGGACACCGGGGAGCTGTTTTTT.